This paragraph covers one T cell receptor (beta chain) sequence. Antigen unknown. This entry comes from a study of OX40 agonist ivuxolimab in advanced cancers. Study summary: Ivuxolimab, an antibody that agonizes OX40 (CD134), was administered to the patients. Cancers in dose escalation were hepatocellular, melanoma, renal cell and head and neck.

The method was immunoSEQ multiplex PCR; TCRdb's version includes in-frame clones alone and lacks a portion of them. This sample has 25,000 to 30,000 clones, with about 86% found just once. Findings of the study overall: Normalized expansion of T-cell clones was also low for some nonresponders.

Germline assignment: CDR1 PRHDT and CDR2 FYEKMQ (reference sequence). The CDR3 is 16 residues long. J was trimmed by 2 bases and V by 4 bases; bases with no gene match: 6. Prior autoimmune disease or systemic immunosuppression barred patients. This specimen consisted of CD4+ or CD8+ T cells sorted from blood, obtained in a trial of the OX40 agonist ivuxolimab. The J gene is TRBJ2-1, the V gene TRBV13, with 9 bases aligning to TRBD2. The sequence derives from an adult with an advanced solid tumor such as melanoma, head and neck, liver or kidney cancer. CDR3 loop: CASSYVTSGAYNEQFF. The DNA of the CDR3 is TGTGCCAGCAGCTACGTGACTAGCGGAGCCTACAATGAGCAGTTCTTC.